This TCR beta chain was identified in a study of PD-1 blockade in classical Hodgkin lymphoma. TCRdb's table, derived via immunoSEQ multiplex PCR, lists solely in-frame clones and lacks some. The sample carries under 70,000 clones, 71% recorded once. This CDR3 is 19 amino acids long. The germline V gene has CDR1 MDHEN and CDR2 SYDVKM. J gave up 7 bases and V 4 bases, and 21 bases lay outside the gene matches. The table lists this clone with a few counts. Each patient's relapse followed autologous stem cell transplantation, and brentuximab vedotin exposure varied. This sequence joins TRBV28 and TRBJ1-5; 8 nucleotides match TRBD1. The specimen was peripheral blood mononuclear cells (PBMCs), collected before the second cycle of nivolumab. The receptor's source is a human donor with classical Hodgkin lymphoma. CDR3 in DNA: TGTGCCAGCAGTTATCCCAGGGGTAAAGGACAGGGAAGGATGCAGCCCCAGCATTTT. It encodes CASSYPRGKGQGRMQPQHF. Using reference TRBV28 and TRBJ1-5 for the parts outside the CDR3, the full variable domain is DVKVTQSSRYLVKRTGEKVFLECVQDMDHENMFWYRQDPGLGLRLIYFSYDVKMKEKGDIPEGYSVSREKKERFSLILESASTNQTSMYLCASSYPRGKGQGRMQPQHFGDGTRLSIL.